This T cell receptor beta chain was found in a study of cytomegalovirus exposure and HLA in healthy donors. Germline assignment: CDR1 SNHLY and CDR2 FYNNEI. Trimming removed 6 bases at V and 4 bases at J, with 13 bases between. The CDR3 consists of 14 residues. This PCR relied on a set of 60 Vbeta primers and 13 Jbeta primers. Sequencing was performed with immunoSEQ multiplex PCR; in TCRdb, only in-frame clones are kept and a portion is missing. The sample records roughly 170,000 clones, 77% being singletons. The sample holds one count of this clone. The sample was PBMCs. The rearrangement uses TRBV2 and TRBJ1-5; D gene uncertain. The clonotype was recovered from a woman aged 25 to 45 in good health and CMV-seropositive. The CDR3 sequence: CASSLKQWNQPQHF. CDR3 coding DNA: TGTGCCAGCAGCCTTAAACAGTGGAATCAGCCCCAGCATTTT.